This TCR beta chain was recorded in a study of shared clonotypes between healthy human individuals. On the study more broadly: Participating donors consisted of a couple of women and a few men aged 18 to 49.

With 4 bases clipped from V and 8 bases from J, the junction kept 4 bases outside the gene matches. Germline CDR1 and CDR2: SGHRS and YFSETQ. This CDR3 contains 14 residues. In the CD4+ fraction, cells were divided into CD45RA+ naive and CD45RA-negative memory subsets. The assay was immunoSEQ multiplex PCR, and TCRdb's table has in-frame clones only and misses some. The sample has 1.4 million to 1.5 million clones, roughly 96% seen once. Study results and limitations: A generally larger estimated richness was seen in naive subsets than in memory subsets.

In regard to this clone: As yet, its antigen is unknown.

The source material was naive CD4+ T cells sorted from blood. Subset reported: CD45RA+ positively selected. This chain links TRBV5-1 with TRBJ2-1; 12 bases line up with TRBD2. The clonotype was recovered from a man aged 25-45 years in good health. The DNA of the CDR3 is TGCGCCAGCAGCCAGACTAGCGGGAGTGATGAGCAGTTCTTC. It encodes CASSQTSGSDEQFF.